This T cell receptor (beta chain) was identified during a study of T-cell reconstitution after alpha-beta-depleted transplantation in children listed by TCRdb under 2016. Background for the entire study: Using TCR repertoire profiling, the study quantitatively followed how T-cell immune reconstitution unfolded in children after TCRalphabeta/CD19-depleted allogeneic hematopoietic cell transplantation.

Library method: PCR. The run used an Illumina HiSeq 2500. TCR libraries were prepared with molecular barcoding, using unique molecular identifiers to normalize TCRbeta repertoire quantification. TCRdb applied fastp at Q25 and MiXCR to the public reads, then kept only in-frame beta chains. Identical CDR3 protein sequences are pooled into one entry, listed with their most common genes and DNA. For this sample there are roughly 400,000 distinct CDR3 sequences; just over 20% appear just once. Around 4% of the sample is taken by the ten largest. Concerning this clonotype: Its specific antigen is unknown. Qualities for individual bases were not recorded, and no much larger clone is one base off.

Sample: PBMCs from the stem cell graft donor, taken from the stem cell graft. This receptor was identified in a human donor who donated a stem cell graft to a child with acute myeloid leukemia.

This receptor has the CDR3 CASSVVQGTYEQYF. In nucleotide form, the sequence is TGTGCCAGCAGTGTTGTACAGGGTACCTACGAGCAGTACTTC. This chain joins TRBV25-1 to TRBJ2-7; the D gene is perhaps TRBD1, from 6 matching bases. The CDR3 spans 14 residues, from the cysteine through the phenylalanine. CDR3 DNA is the only sequence kept; it has 42 bases, read in frame from the first base. V is clipped by 4 bases and J by 2 bases, and the sequence between their germline boundaries is 12 bases long. According to the germline V gene, CDR1 reads MGHDK and CDR2 reads SYGVNS.